A selection of T cell receptor beta chains follows, all from one sample in a study of neurological immune-mediated disorders. TCRdb re-derived calls from the 5' RACE reads in MiXCR, one entry per CDR3 protein. The sample has some 41,000 distinct CDR3 sequences; 14% are singletons. Sequencing used CD4+ T cells from blood. All receptors derive from a woman aged 55-70 years with HTLV-1-associated myelopathy (HAM/TSP). The CDR3 runs from the conserved cysteine through the conserved F or W. A D gene is named only where the DNA matches it firmly. Size tells how often a clone was seen (once, few, many) or the class of an expanded clone, and some rows leave it out.

V gene	J gene	D gene	clone size	CDR3 DNA	CDR3 protein
TRBV5-1	TRBJ2-2	NA	few	TGCGCCAGTAGCTTGGCGGGGCTGGACCCGGTCACCGGGGAGCTGTTTTTT	CASSLAGLDPVTGELFF
TRBV5-1	TRBJ2-3	TRBD2	many	TGCGCCAGCAGCTTGTGGGGGGGGTTCACAGATACGCAGTATTTT	CASSLWGGFTDTQYF
TRBV12-3/TRBV12-4	TRBJ1-5	NA	many	TGTGCCAGCAGCGACAGTCACAATCAGCCCCAGCATTTT	CASSDSHNQPQHF
TRBV20-1	TRBJ2-1	NA	many	TGCAGTGCCTACGCCGGGAGAGCCGACTCAAGGCAGTTCTTC	CSAYAGRADSRQFF
TRBV5-6	TRBJ2-7	NA	NA	NA	CASSFYICSAREPGVLGEQYF
TRBV20-1	TRBJ2-7	NA	many	TGCAGTGCTAGAGATAAATTAAGATTCTACGAGCAGTACTTC	CSARDKLRFYEQYF
TRBV20-1	TRBJ2-1	NA	NA	TGCAGTGTAGGTGTAGTGCGGGGTAGCGATGAGCAGTTCTTC	CSVGVVRGSDEQFF
TRBV5-1	TRBJ2-1	NA	many	TGCGCCAGCAGCTTGAACCCGGTCGGGAACTACAATGAGCAGTTCTTC	CASSLNPVGNYNEQFF
TRBV5-1	TRBJ1-5	NA	many	TGCGCCAGCATCACGTCCAAGGCTGGACAGCCCCAGCATTTT	CASITSKAGQPQHF
TRBV15	TRBJ2-1	TRBD1	many	TGTGCCACCAGCAGCAGACAGGGCGGAGGTGAGCAGTTCTTC	CATSSRQGGGEQFF
TRBV2	TRBJ2-5	NA	once	TGTGCCAGCACCCGAAACGGAGAGGTAGGAGAGACCCAGTACTTC	CASTRNGEVGETQYF
TRBV30	TRBJ2-2	TRBD1	NA	TGTGCCGGCGCTCAGGGGGCCACCGGGGAGCTGTTTTTT	CAGAQGATGELFF
TRBV5-1	TRBJ2-3	NA	many	TGCGCCAGCAGCTTGGGGGGGGCCCCAGATACGCAGTATTTT	CASSLGGAPDTQYF
TRBV5-1	TRBJ2-3	TRBD1	many	TGCGCCAGCACCTTACAGGGGTTCACAGATACGCAGTATTTT	CASTLQGFTDTQYF
TRBV5-1	TRBJ2-5	TRBD1	many	TGCGCCAGCAGCTTACAGACAGGGTATGCTGAGACCCAGTACTTC	CASSLQTGYAETQYF
TRBV5-1	TRBJ2-7	NA	many	TGCGCCAGCAGCAGGGGGACCTTAACCTACGAGCAGTACTTC	CASSRGTLTYEQYF
TRBV20-1	TRBJ2-3	NA	many	TGCAGTGCTAAGGGGTCCTCACCCCGAGGACACACAGATACGCAGTATTTT	CSAKGSSPRGHTDTQYF
TRBV30	TRBJ2-1	NA	many	TGTGCCTGGAGTGTAGGTGGGGGGGCTGGCCGTTACCCTCAGTTCTTC	CAWSVGGGAGRYPQFF
TRBV5-5	TRBJ2-5	NA	many	TGTGCCAGCAGCCCTGGCGGAGGGCAAGAGACCCAGTACTTC	CASSPGGGQETQYF
TRBV29-1	TRBJ2-2	TRBD1	NA	TGCAGCGTTGAAGATCCCGGGACAGGGTTCACCGGGGAGCTGTTTTTT	CSVEDPGTGFTGELFF
TRBV7-6	TRBJ2-5	NA	many	TGTGCCAGCAGTTCCACTCCCGGAGGGGAGACCCAGTACTTC	CASSSTPGGETQYF
TRBV6-2/TRBV6-3	TRBJ1-1	TRBD1	many	TGTGCCAGCAGTTACCGGCACAGGGGGGCGGAGGGGACTGAAGCTTTCTTT	CASSYRHRGAEGTEAFF
TRBV5-1	TRBJ1-4	TRBD1	many	TGCGCCAGCAGCTTCAGGGGGCCCCCGGGAAAACTGTTTTTT	CASSFRGPPGKLFF
TRBV11-2	TRBJ2-3	TRBD2	many	TGTGCCAGCAGCTTGGACCTAGCGGGGGGATACACAGATACGCAGTATTTT	CASSLDLAGGYTDTQYF
TRBV20-1	TRBJ2-1	NA	many	TGCAGTGCTTGGGACTCCTACAATGAGCAGTTCTTC	CSAWDSYNEQFF
TRBV5-1	TRBJ2-3	NA	many	TGCGCCAGCAGCTTGGCCGTATTAGCGGGCACAGATACGCAGTATTTT	CASSLAVLAGTDTQYF
TRBV13	TRBJ1-2	NA	many	TGTGCCAGCAGCTTATTTGCAGGCTATGGCTACACCTTC	CASSLFAGYGYTF